This TCR beta chain was observed in a study of OX40 agonist ivuxolimab in advanced cancers. General notes on the study: Ivuxolimab, which targeted the costimulatory receptor OX40 (CD134), was an agonistic, fully human IgG2 monoclonal antibody. The dose-escalation cohort was approximately 83% male with a mean age of about 65 years, ranging from about 23 to 85. Of the approximately 50 dose-escalation patients, hepatocellular carcinoma was present in about 20, melanoma in approximately 15, renal cell carcinoma in 9 and head and neck cancer in 9. Partial responses occurred in three dose-escalation patients: two with cutaneous melanoma and one with hepatocellular carcinoma. The paper describes the monotherapy dose-escalation part (N ≈ 49 patients) of the phase I trial of ivuxolimab. Peripheral TCRbeta sequencing was intended to test whether TCR sequence diversity was altered and clonal T-cell expansion was caused by ivuxolimab. Intravenous ivuxolimab was administered to patients every 2 weeks at six dose levels: 0.01, 0.1, 0.3, 1.5, 3 and 10 mg/kg. Patients were allowed to have had prior anti-PD-1, anti-PD-L1 or anti-CTLA-4 therapy, and roughly two fifths of the dose-escalation patients had been treated with checkpoint inhibitors. General study outcomes and caveats: At doses of 0.1 to 3.0 mg/kg, clonal expansion of both CD4+ and CD8+ T cells in blood was seen between baseline and week 6. Low levels of normalized T-cell clonal expansion were also seen in some patients who did not respond. The antigen specificity of the clonally expanded peripheral T cells was not determined. In partial responders in the 0.1-3.0 mg/kg groups, normalized peripheral clonal expansion was found to be among the lowest, especially among CD8+ T cells. After ivuxolimab, more expanded clones were found on average in CD8+ T cells than in CD4+ T cells.

For this clone: The antigen it recognizes is unknown. The input lacks base qualities; no much larger clone sits a single base away.

The junction carries 18 bases between V and J, which are trimmed by 4 bases and 2 bases respectively. Including the terminal cysteine and phenylalanine, the CDR3 comprises 16 residues. The only DNA kept is the CDR3, 48 bases in frame from the first base. The germline V gene encodes CDR1 LNHDA and CDR2 SQIVND (reference sequence). Genomic DNA was isolated from the sorted cells so that the TCRbeta CDR3 region could be sequenced. The immunoSEQ Assay was used to sequence the TCRbeta CDR3 regions. In TCRdb, the immuneACCESS table is reduced to in-frame sequences with V and J assigned. These tables do not hold every clone; where another copy was compared, an unresolved V gene accounts for under half, and the others remain unexplained. A total of approximately 88,000 clones appear in this sample, 70% to 90% of them only once. Of the sample, around 0.7% falls within the top ten clones. The trial excluded patients who had a history of autoimmune disease or were on systemic immunosuppression. In every dose cohort, peripheral blood was drawn for TCR sequencing at baseline, cycle 4 day 1, and cycle 7 day 1. Samples came from an open-label, multicenter, first-in-human phase I dose-escalation trial of ivuxolimab. Adults with locally advanced or metastatic melanoma, renal cell, hepatocellular, or head and neck squamous cell carcinoma were enrolled in the trial. Before TCR sequencing, CD4+ T cells and CD8+ T cells from peripheral blood were sorted into separate populations.

This clonotype was sampled from an adult with an advanced solid tumor such as melanoma, head and neck, liver or kidney cancer. The chain was built from TRBV19 and TRBJ2-7, with the D segment identity uncertain. Sequencing was performed on CD4+ or CD8+ T cells sorted from blood, taken in a trial of the OX40 agonist ivuxolimab. The DNA is TGTGCCAGTAGTACCGAATACAGAGGCTCGGCCTACGAGCAGTACTTC. This yields the protein CASSTEYRGSAYEQYF.